This T cell receptor (beta chain) appears in the sequencing data of a study of response to subunit inactivated influenza vaccine. Whole-study findings and limits: Few new T cells, the authors suggested, are recruited by each seasonal influenza vaccination.

This clonotype was picked up many times. What it binds is unknown. TCRdb re-called the RT-PCR reads with MiXCR, one entry per CDR3 protein. Counted here are a few hundred thousand distinct CDR3 sequences, 14% occurring once; the ten biggest clones make up around 10%. V was pared by 6 bases and J by 7 bases, with 10 bases of the junction left unmatched. This CDR3 contains 15 residues. This clonotype was sampled from a man aged 50-60 years who received an inactivated influenza vaccine. The gene calls are TRBV12-3 or TRBV12-4 and TRBJ2-1; 9 bases match TRBD2. Sequenced material: PBMCs from blood, taken about 13 days after vaccination. The CDR3 DNA reads as TGTGCCAGCAGGCGACCCGGGACTAGCAAGAATGAGCAGTTCTTC. This gives the protein CASRRPGTSKNEQFF.